This TCR beta chain is from a study of PD-L1 blockade in urothelial cancer. About the research overall: Analyzed time points were 3 weeks (second dose) and 6 weeks after therapy began.

Profiled with immunoSEQ multiplex PCR; TCRdb holds only in-frame clones, not every one. Among under 70,000 clones listed, 80% to 90% were seen once. Time point reported: pretreatment peripheral blood. Notes on the study in general: Durable-benefit patients had greater expansion of tumor-associated blood clones at 3 weeks.

In regard to this clone: Its matching antigen is unknown.

The CDR3 is made up of 15 amino acids. The J segment lost 8 bases and the V segment lost 3 bases, leaving 12 bases of the junction unmatched. Germline V CDR1 and CDR2: LNHDA, SQIVND (reference sequence). The receptor was derived from a man aged 65-85 years with urothelial cancer. This chain connects TRBV19 to TRBJ1-2; 7 positions agree with TRBD1. The sample consisted of PBMCs, taken around atezolizumab (anti-PD-L1) treatment. DNA for the CDR3: TGTGCCAGTAGTATTGGGGACAGCGTCTCCGGAGGCTACACCTTC. This sequence encodes CASSIGDSVSGGYTF.